Listed below are T cell receptor beta chains from one sample, sequenced in a study of blood T cell repertoires in COVID-19. The method was immunoSEQ multiplex PCR; TCRdb's version includes in-frame clones alone and lacks a portion of them. The table lists about 250,000 clones, about nine tenths of them singletons. Input material: peripheral blood. The receptor set was obtained from a woman aged 25 to 39 with COVID-19, enrolled during active disease. CDR3s include the opening cysteine and the closing phenylalanine or tryptophan. A D gene is named only where the DNA matches it firmly. A row's size may be missing; if present it is once, few, many or a size class.

j_call,clone_size,v_call,d_call,cdr3_aa,cdr3_nt
TRBJ2-1,-,TRBV24-1,-,CATSPDSSYNEQFF,TGTGCCACATCACCTGACAGCTCCTACAATGAGCAGTTCTTC
TRBJ2-2,-,TRBV5-1,-,CASGHTAINTGELFF,TGCGCCAGCGGACATACAGCGATTAACACCGGGGAGCTGTTTTTT
TRBJ2-2,-,TRBV5-1,-,CASSLVGGELFF,TGCGCCAGCAGCCTCGTCGGCGGGGAGCTGTTTTTT
TRBJ2-1,-,TRBV2,TRBD1,CASRGQGDEQFF,TGTGCCAGCAGAGGACAGGGCGATGAGCAGTTCTTC
TRBJ2-1,-,TRBV11-2,-,CASSLDGGSFNEQFF,TGTGCCAGCAGCTTAGATGGCGGTAGCTTCAATGAGCAGTTCTTC
TRBJ1-2,-,TRBV5-8,TRBD1,CASSWLATGQRNYGYTF,TGTGCCAGCAGCTGGCTGGCCACGGGACAGCGAAACTATGGCTACACCTTC
TRBJ2-1,-,TRBV19,-,CASSIEGASIFHNEQFF,TGTGCCAGTAGTATTGAAGGAGCTAGCATTTTCCACAATGAGCAGTTCTTC
TRBJ2-3,-,TRBV9,TRBD2,CASSVASGSTDTQYF,TGTGCCAGCAGCGTAGCTAGCGGTAGCACAGATACGCAGTATTTT
TRBJ1-2,-,TRBV2,-,CASSNSGQSKGYTF,TGTGCCAGCAGTAACAGCGGACAGTCGAAAGGCTACACCTTC
TRBJ2-7,once,TRBV15,TRBD2,CATSRDLGGAYEQYF,TGTGCCACCAGCAGAGATCTCGGGGGGGCCTACGAGCAGTACTTC
TRBJ2-7,-,TRBV6-5,TRBD1,CASSSSGTGLFF,TGTGCCAGCAGCTCATCCGGGACAGGCCTTTTCTTC
TRBJ1-1,-,TRBV3-1/TRBV3-2,-,CASSQEGSFGEAFF,TGTGCCAGCAGCCAAGAGGGCAGTTTCGGTGAAGCTTTCTTT
TRBJ2-3,-,TRBV13,TRBD1,CASSSAGTGSTDTQYF,TGTGCCAGCAGCTCCGCCGGGACAGGGAGCACAGATACGCAGTATTTT
TRBJ2-1,-,TRBV6-5,-,CASSYQGFNEQFF,TGTGCCAGCAGCTACCAGGGTTTCAATGAGCAGTTCTTC
TRBJ1-1,few,TRBV19,-,CASSTSPNTEAFF,TGTGCCAGTAGCACATCACCGAACACTGAAGCTTTCTTT
TRBJ1-6,-,TRBV6-5,TRBD1,CASGDSSYNSPLHF,TGTGCCAGCGGGGACAGCTCCTATAATTCACCCCTCCACTTT
TRBJ1-5,few,TRBV19,TRBD1,CASSIPTGTGGLYSNQPQHF,TGTGCCAGTAGTATCCCCACCGGGACAGGGGGCCTTTATAGCAATCAGCCCCAGCATTTT
TRBJ1-5,-,TRBV7-9,-,CASSPRATEGRGNQPQHF,TGTGCCAGCAGCCCGCGCGCAACCGAGGGTAGGGGCAATCAGCCCCAGCATTTT